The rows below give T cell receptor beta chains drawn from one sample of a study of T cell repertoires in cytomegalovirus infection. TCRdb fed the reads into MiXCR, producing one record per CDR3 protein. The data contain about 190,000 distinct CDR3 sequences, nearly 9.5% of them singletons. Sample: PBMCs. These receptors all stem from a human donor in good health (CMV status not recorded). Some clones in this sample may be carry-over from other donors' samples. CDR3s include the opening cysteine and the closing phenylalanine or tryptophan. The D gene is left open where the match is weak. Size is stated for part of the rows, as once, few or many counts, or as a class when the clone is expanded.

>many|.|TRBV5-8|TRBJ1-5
CASSPIGVGNQPQHF
TGTGCCAGCAGCCCGATCGGGGTTGGTAATCAGCCCCAGCATTTT
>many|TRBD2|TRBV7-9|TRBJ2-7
CASSFRREGLDEQYF
TGTGCCAGCAGCTTCCGGCGGGAGGGCCTGGATGAGCAGTACTTC
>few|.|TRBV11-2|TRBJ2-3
CASSRQGTSTDTQYF
TGTGCCAGCAGCCGACAAGGGACTAGCACAGATACGCAGTATTTT
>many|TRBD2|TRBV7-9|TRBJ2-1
CASSLGAGADEQFF
TGTGCCAGCAGCTTGGGCGCGGGAGCGGATGAGCAGTTCTTC
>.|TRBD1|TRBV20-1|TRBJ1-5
CSAVDREINQPQHF
TGCAGTGCCGTGGACAGGGAGATCAATCAGCCCCAGCATTTT
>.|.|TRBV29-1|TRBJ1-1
CSVGANPNTEAFF
TGCAGCGTTGGAGCGAACCCGAACACTGAAGCTTTCTTT
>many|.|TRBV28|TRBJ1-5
CASSSGRYSNQPQHF
TGTGCCAGCAGTTCAGGACGGTATAGCAATCAGCCCCAGCATTTT
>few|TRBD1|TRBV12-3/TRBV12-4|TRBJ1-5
CASSLRDRGGNQPQHF
TGTGCCAGCAGCCTCCGGGACAGGGGTGGCAATCAGCCCCAGCATTTT
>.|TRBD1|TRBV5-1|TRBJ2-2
CARKNRGPTGELFF
TGCGCCAGAAAGAACAGGGGACCCACCGGGGAGCTGTTTTTT
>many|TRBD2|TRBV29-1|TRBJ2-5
CSVEGGLAGEGAVETQYF
TGCAGCGTTGAAGGAGGACTAGCGGGAGAGGGGGCCGTGGAGACCCAGTACTTC
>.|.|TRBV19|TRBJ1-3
CASSRFGNTIYF
TGTGCCAGTAGCAGGTTCGGAAACACCATATATTTT
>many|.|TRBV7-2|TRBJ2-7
CASSLDWAGAAEQYF
TGTGCCAGCAGCTTAGACTGGGCAGGGGCTGCCGAGCAGTACTTC
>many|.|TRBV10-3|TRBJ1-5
CAISGDDNQPQHF
TGTGCCATCAGTGGAGATGACAATCAGCCCCAGCATTTT
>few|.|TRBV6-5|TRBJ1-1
CASSYFPVFSNTEAFF
TGTGCCAGCAGTTACTTTCCAGTGTTCTCGAACACTGAAGCTTTCTTT
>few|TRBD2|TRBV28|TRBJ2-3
CASSLTGLAGGTTQYF
TGTGCCAGCAGTTTAACGGGACTAGCGGGAGGAACCACGCAGTATTTT
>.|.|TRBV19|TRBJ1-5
CASSIGRQPQHF
TGTGCCAGTAGTATAGGACGTCAGCCCCAGCATTTT
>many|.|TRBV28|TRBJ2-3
CASSPGVDTQYF
TGTGCCAGCAGTCCGGGAGTAGATACGCAGTATTTT
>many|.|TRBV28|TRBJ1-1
CASSLFRPWGNTEAFF
TGTGCCAGCAGTTTATTCCGGCCTTGGGGGAACACTGAAGCTTTCTTT
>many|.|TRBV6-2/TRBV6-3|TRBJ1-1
CASTPLQGSTEAFF
TGTGCCAGCACACCCCTGCAGGGTTCCACTGAAGCTTTCTTT
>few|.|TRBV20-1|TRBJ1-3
CSARQGGNTIYF
TGCAGTGCTAGACAGGGTGGAAACACCATATATTTT
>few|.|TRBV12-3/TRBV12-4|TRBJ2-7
CASSLRSVGEQYF
TGTGCCAGCAGTTTACGGTCAGTCGGCGAGCAGTACTTC
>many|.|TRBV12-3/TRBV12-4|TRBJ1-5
CASSLEQELPQHF
TGTGCCAGCAGTTTGGAACAGGAACTGCCCCAGCATTTT
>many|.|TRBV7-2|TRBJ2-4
CASSLAGTALAKNIQYF
TGTGCCAGCAGCTTAGCCGGGACTGCCCTAGCCAAAAACATTCAGTACTTC
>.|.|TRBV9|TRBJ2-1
CASSVVPSPPPYNEQFF
TGTGCCAGCAGCGTAGTACCTAGTCCTCCGCCCTACAATGAGCAGTTCTTC
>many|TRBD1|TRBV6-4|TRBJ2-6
CASSELGQGSSGANVLTF
TGTGCCAGCAGTGAATTGGGACAGGGAAGCTCCGGGGCCAACGTCCTGACTTTC
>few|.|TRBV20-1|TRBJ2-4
CSAREVFRAKNIQYF
TGCAGTGCTAGAGAGGTCTTTCGGGCCAAAAACATTCAGTACTTC
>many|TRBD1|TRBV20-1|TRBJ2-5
CSATPGQGGETQYF
TGCAGTGCTACCCCAGGACAGGGGGGAGAGACCCAGTACTTC
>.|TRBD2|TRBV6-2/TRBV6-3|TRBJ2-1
CASSSGLAGGDEQFF
TGTGCCAGCAGTTCCGGACTAGCGGGAGGGGATGAGCAGTTCTTC
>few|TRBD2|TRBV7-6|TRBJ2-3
CASSQLAWADTQYF
TGTGCCAGCAGCCAACTAGCGTGGGCAGATACGCAGTATTTT
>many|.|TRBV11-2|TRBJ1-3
CASSSPGHSGNTIYF
TGTGCCAGCAGCTCGCCGGGCCACTCTGGAAACACCATATATTTT
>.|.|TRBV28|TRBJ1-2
CASSLWGLYGYTF
TGTGCCAGCAGTTTATGGGGTCTTTATGGCTACACCTTC
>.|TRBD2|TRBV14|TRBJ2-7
CASSRVSIGAGEQYF
TGTGCCAGCAGCCGGGTATCCATAGGAGCGGGGGAGCAGTACTTC